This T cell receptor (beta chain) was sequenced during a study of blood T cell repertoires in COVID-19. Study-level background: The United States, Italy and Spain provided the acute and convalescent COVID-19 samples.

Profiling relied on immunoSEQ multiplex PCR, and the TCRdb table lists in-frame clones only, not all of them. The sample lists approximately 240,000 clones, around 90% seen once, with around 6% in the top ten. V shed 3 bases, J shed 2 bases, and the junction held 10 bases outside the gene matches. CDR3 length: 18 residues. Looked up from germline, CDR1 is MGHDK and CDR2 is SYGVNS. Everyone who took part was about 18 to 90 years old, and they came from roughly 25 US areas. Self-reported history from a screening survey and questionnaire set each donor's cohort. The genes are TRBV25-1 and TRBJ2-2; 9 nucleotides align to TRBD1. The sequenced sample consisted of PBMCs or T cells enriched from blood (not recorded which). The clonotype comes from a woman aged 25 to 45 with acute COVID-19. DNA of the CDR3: TGTGCCAGCAGTGACCTCCCGGGACAGGGCCTTAACACCGGGGAGCTGTTTTTT. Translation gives CASSDLPGQGLNTGELFF.